This TCR beta chain appears in the sequencing data of a study of cytotoxic CD8 clonotypes in ibrutinib-treated CLL. The study, taken as a whole, reports: At progression, clonality fell back toward baseline after rising at ibrutinib response.

Using immunoSEQ multiplex PCR, the repertoire was profiled, and TCRdb retains in-frame clones only, with some absent. The profile shows under 200,000 clones, 81% of them singletons. For this clone: Its antigen is still unknown.

V lost 0 bases to trimming and J lost 3 bases; unmatched junction nucleotides: 8. This CDR3 is 17 amino acids long. CDR1 SGDLS and CDR2 YYNGEE come from the germline V gene. The TCR originated in a human donor with chronic lymphocytic leukemia. The rearrangement links TRBV9 to TRBJ2-1; 8 bases are shared with TRBD2. The source was PBMCs, collected after 12 months of ibrutinib treatment. CDR3: CASSVEGASGYYNEQFF. DNA for the CDR3: TGTGCCAGCAGCGTAGAAGGAGCTAGCGGGTACTACAATGAGCAGTTCTTC.